This is a list of T cell receptor beta chains from one sample in a study of identical twins. TCRdb recomputed calls from the 5' RACE reads with MiXCR, one row per CDR3 protein. There are roughly 690,000 distinct CDR3 sequences in the sample; roughly 6.2% occur only once, and roughly 1.6% lies in the top ten. The sample comprised naive T cells sorted from blood. These receptors were obtained from a young man in good health. Both conserved end residues are part of each CDR3. The D gene is left open where the match is weak. Size is stated for part of the rows, as once, few or many counts, or as a class when the clone is expanded.

d_call | j_call | v_call | clone_size | cdr3_aa | cdr3_nt
NA | TRBJ2-2 | TRBV7-9 | many | CASSPYLGGPNTGELFF | TGTGCCAGCAGCCCATACTTAGGGGGACCGAACACCGGGGAGCTGTTTTTT
TRBD1 | TRBJ2-1 | TRBV24-1 | few | CATSDPQGQGNDNEQFF | TGTGCCACCAGTGATCCCCAAGGACAGGGCAACGACAATGAGCAGTTCTTC
TRBD2 | TRBJ2-3 | TRBV12-3/TRBV12-4 | many | CATREVAGGLADTQYF | TGTGCCACCCGAGAGGTAGCGGGAGGTTTAGCAGATACGCAGTATTTT
NA | TRBJ2-1 | TRBV12-3/TRBV12-4 | many | CASGRTGSYNEQFF | TGTGCCAGCGGGCGGACGGGATCCTACAATGAGCAGTTCTTC
NA | TRBJ1-6 | TRBV30 | NA | CAYRTGYNSPLHF | TGTGCCTACAGGACCGGTTATAATTCACCCCTCCACTTT
NA | TRBJ1-5 | TRBV6-8 | many | CASRHRISNQPQHF | TGTGCCAGCAGGCACAGGATTAGCAATCAGCCCCAGCATTTT
NA | TRBJ2-5 | TRBV29-1 | many | CSGEHWTEQTQYF | TGCAGCGGGGAGCACTGGACAGAGCAGACCCAGTACTTC
TRBD2 | TRBJ2-1 | TRBV28 | many | CASSNPTGLANRDEQFF | TGTGCCAGCAGCAACCCGACGGGACTAGCGAACCGGGATGAGCAGTTCTTC
NA | TRBJ2-4 | TRBV12-3/TRBV12-4 | NA | CASSRSAFLAKNIQYF | TGTGCCAGCAGCCGTTCAGCCTTCCTAGCCAAAAACATTCAGTACTTC
NA | TRBJ1-5 | TRBV7-8 | NA | CASSLLDSGGNQPQHF | TGTGCCAGCAGCTTACTCGACAGTGGAGGGAATCAGCCCCAGCATTTT
TRBD2 | TRBJ2-2 | TRBV20-1 | few | CSATSTFLAGGPVSTGELFF | TGCAGTGCTACCTCGACCTTTCTAGCGGGAGGGCCTGTGAGCACCGGGGAGCTGTTTTTT
TRBD2 | TRBJ2-1 | TRBV15 | few | CATSRDAGGYNEQFF | TGTGCCACCAGCAGAGATGCGGGAGGCTACAATGAGCAGTTCTTC
NA | TRBJ2-7 | TRBV5-1 | NA | CASNTDYEQYF | TGCGCCAGCAACACGGACTACGAGCAGTACTTC
TRBD2 | TRBJ2-1 | TRBV5-1 | many | CASSSPEVPGGLNNEQFF | TGCGCCAGCAGCTCCCCCGAGGTTCCGGGAGGCCTTAACAATGAGCAGTTCTTC
NA | TRBJ2-1 | TRBV18 | few | CASSPPRLALNNEQFF | TGTGCCAGCTCACCACCGCGTTTAGCTCTGAACAATGAGCAGTTCTTC
TRBD1 | TRBJ2-2 | TRBV28 | few | CASSFGQGAGGELFF | TGTGCCAGCAGTTTCGGGCAGGGGGCAGGCGGGGAGCTGTTTTTT
NA | TRBJ2-1 | TRBV12-5 | many | CASGSIIKDDNEQFF | TGTGCTAGTGGTTCAATAATAAAAGACGACAATGAGCAGTTCTTC
NA | TRBJ2-3 | TRBV28 | many | CASRKAADTQYF | TGTGCCAGCAGGAAAGCGGCAGATACGCAGTATTTT
TRBD1 | TRBJ1-2 | TRBV12-3/TRBV12-4 | many | CASRQPRGGANYGYTF | TGTGCCAGCAGACAGCCAAGAGGGGGCGCGAATTATGGCTACACCTTC
NA | TRBJ2-4 | TRBV29-1 | many | CSVIGRLAKNIQYF | TGCAGCGTTATAGGACGGTTAGCCAAAAACATTCAGTACTTC
NA | TRBJ2-3 | TRBV12-3/TRBV12-4 | many | CASSPRRGRGADTQYF | TGTGCCAGCAGTCCCCGTCGGGGGAGAGGAGCAGATACGCAGTATTTT
NA | TRBJ1-5 | TRBV6-1 | many | CASESGGQPQHF | TGTGCCAGCGAAAGCGGGGGTCAGCCCCAGCATTTT
TRBD2 | TRBJ2-7 | TRBV5-1 | few | CASSWGTSGSSYEQYF | TGCGCCAGCAGCTGGGGGACTAGCGGGAGTTCCTACGAGCAGTACTTC
NA | TRBJ1-4 | TRBV7-9 | few | CASSLRTPLRTNEKLFF | TGTGCCAGCAGCTTAAGGACCCCCCTGAGGACTAATGAAAAACTGTTTTTT
TRBD2 | TRBJ2-1 | TRBV12-3/TRBV12-4 | many | CASTFSGLAYNEQFF | TGTGCCAGCACTTTCTCGGGACTAGCTTACAATGAGCAGTTCTTC
NA | TRBJ2-5 | TRBV4-1 | NA | CASSQGWSGWETQYF | TGCGCCAGCAGCCAAGGATGGTCTGGGTGGGAGACCCAGTACTTC
NA | TRBJ2-4 | TRBV7-3 | many | CASSYPGQWKYF | TGTGCCAGCAGCTACCCCGGACAGTGGAAGTACTTC
TRBD2 | TRBJ2-5 | TRBV24-1 | few | CATSDFGLADQETQYF | TGTGCCACCAGTGATTTTGGGCTAGCGGACCAAGAGACCCAGTACTTC
NA | TRBJ1-4 | TRBV5-1 | many | CASSVFSRDEKLFF | TGCGCCAGCAGCGTATTCTCCAGAGATGAAAAACTGTTTTTT
NA | TRBJ2-1 | TRBV29-1 | many | CSVRGGSSYNEQFF | TGCAGCGTCCGCGGAGGGAGCTCCTACAATGAGCAGTTCTTC
TRBD2 | TRBJ2-1 | TRBV6-5 | NA | CASGRAVEQFF | TGTGCCAGCGGGAGGGCCGTTGAGCAGTTCTTC
NA | TRBJ1-2 | TRBV6-5 | few | CASSYSSGLSGYGYTF | TGTGCCAGCAGTTACTCGTCGGGTTTAAGCGGGTATGGCTACACCTTC
NA | TRBJ1-2 | TRBV20-1 | many | CSARDQQIYTF | TGCAGTGCTAGAGACCAACAAATCTACACCTTC
TRBD2 | TRBJ2-1 | TRBV12-3/TRBV12-4 | NA | CASTPAGVRDEQFF | TGTGCCAGTACGCCAGCGGGAGTCAGGGATGAGCAGTTCTTC
NA | TRBJ1-3 | TRBV12-3/TRBV12-4 | few | CASTAILSGNTIYF | TGTGCCAGCACCGCGATCCTCTCTGGAAACACCATATATTTT
NA | TRBJ2-1 | TRBV5-1 | many | CASSFGLMGAYNEQFF | TGCGCCAGCAGCTTTGGTCTGATGGGGGCCTACAATGAGCAGTTCTTC
TRBD1 | TRBJ1-1 | TRBV29-1 | few | CSVEQAGGTEAFF | TGCAGCGTTGAACAGGCAGGGGGGACTGAAGCTTTCTTT
NA | TRBJ2-1 | TRBV7-9 | few | CASSLVAGVHEQFF | TGTGCCAGCAGCTTAGTAGCAGGGGTTCATGAGCAGTTCTTC
TRBD2 | TRBJ2-1 | TRBV11-2 | few | CASSLWGSGSGYNEQFF | TGTGCCAGCAGCTTATGGGGTAGCGGGAGTGGTTACAATGAGCAGTTCTTC
TRBD2 | TRBJ2-2 | TRBV20-1 | NA | CSARPTSGRSGGELFF | TGCAGTGCTAGACCGACTAGCGGGAGATCGGGCGGGGAGCTGTTTTTT